This TCR beta chain was identified during a study of blood T cell repertoires in COVID-19. About the study: Donors in the United States, Italy and Spain gave samples during acute or convalescent COVID-19. Sources were T cells, B-cell-depleted T cells, or PBMCs; the material itself was cDNA or gDNA.

CDR1 SGHDT and CDR2 YYEEEE come from the germline V gene. V dropped 4 bases and J dropped 5; count of bases not matched to a gene: 4. This CDR3 comprises 14 residues. Original data processing: Scientists estimated how many nucleated cells there were by amplifying reference gene primers. TCRdb's table, derived via immunoSEQ multiplex PCR, lists solely in-frame clones and lacks some. V and J calls plus clone size are reproduced from that table; the DNA served to infer D and trimming. The data hold tens of thousands of clones, with around 91% observed a single time. Sequencing used peripheral blood. This TCR came from a human donor in a cohort sampled during active COVID-19. The V gene is TRBV5-6, the J gene TRBJ2-5; 11 positions agree with TRBD2. CDR3 in DNA: TGTGCCAGCAGCCCGACTAGCGGGATGGAGACCCAGTACTTC. Its protein product is CASSPTSGMETQYF.